This T cell receptor (beta chain) was retrieved from a study of cytomegalovirus exposure and HLA in healthy donors. Findings and caveats of the study: A previous analysis found most TCR beta V segments productive roughly 90% or roughly 30% of the time. In a later analysis, at a false discovery rate of 0.05, roughly 17,000 TCR beta sequences matched HLA alleles.

The CDR3 consists of 14 residues. The germline gives CDR1 GTSNPN, CDR2 SVGIG (reference sequence). With 3 bases clipped from V and 8 bases from J, the junction kept 6 bases outside the gene matches. Primers for the PCR totalled 60 Vbeta and 13 Jbeta. Clones were sequenced by immunoSEQ multiplex PCR, and TCRdb holds only the in-frame ones, with some missing. This listing includes about 210,000 clones. A remark on this clone: Its antigen is as yet unknown.

The sequence derives from a woman between 25 and 40 years old in good health and CMV-seropositive. The chain joins TRBV30 to TRBJ2-1; 11 positions agree with TRBD2. Sequencing was performed on PBMCs. The DNA for the CDR3 is TGTGCCTGGAGGGGACTAGCGGAGATCCATGAGCAGTTCTTC. It translates to CAWRGLAEIHEQFF.